Following are 16 T cell receptor beta chains from one sample sequenced in a study of blood T cell repertoires in COVID-19 (dated by TCRdb to 2020 to 2022). Libraries came from the immunoSEQ multiplex PCR assay. The table was pulled from immuneACCESS by TCRdb, which kept in-frame rearrangements only. Such tables lose some clones; where checked, under half of the loss comes from unresolved V genes, and the rest has no known cause. The sample contains around 100,000 clones, roughly 88% of them found a single time. Under 5.5% of the sample comes from the top ten. Material: peripheral blood. Receptors were obtained from a human donor in a cohort sampled during active COVID-19.

The J gene is TRBJ2-1, the V gene TRBV7-9; 8 bases agree with TRBD2. The trim removed 7 bases at V and 4 bases at J, leaving 3 bases unmatched. This CDR3 has 13 amino acids. Per the germline V gene, CDR1 is SEHNR and CDR2 is FQNEAQ (reference sequence). Here the CDR3 reads CASTLAGYNEQFF. The CDR3 coding sequence is TGTGCCAGCACCCTAGCGGGTTACAATGAGCAGTTCTTC.

The V call is TRBV12-3 or TRBV12-4, the J call TRBJ2-1; D ambiguous. This CDR3 comprises 12 residues. V shed 2 bases and J shed 3 bases, with 2 bases lying between them. CDR3 protein: CASSLHYNEQFF. CDR3 nucleotide sequence: TGTGCCAGCAGTTTACACTACAATGAGCAGTTCTTC.

The V gene is TRBV7-9, the J gene TRBJ2-7; the D gene is possibly TRBD1 (5 bases). Trimming pared 4 bases from V and 6 bases from J, leaving 19 bases between. Germline CDR1 is SEHNR and CDR2 is FQNEAQ (reference sequence). This CDR3 contains 15 residues. CDR3 in amino acids: CASSSRQFLLPEQYF. In DNA form, the CDR3 reads TGTGCCAGCAGCTCTCGACAGTTCCTCCTACCCGAGCAGTACTTC.

The chain carries TRBV25-1 and TRBJ1-6; D remains ambiguous. The CDR3 length is 13 residues. V was cut by 4 bases and J by 9 bases, with 10 bases left in between. The germline V gene has CDR1 MGHDK and CDR2 SYGVNS. The CDR3 loop reads CASSGFSGSPLHF. The CDR3 bases are TGTGCCAGCAGTGGATTCTCCGGTTCACCCCTCCACTTT.

The J gene is TRBJ2-3, the V gene TRBV16; 7 nucleotides agree with TRBD2. V shed 2 bases and J 4 bases; nucleotides not matched to a gene: 0. Per germline, CDR1 KGHSY and CDR2 FQNENV. This CDR3 is built from 13 residues. CDR3 sequence reads: CASSQTSADTQYF. The CDR3 bases are TGTGCCAGCAGCCAAACTAGCGCAGATACGCAGTATTTT.

V usage is TRBV7-2 and J usage is TRBJ2-3; TRBD2 matches at 9 bases. The germline V gene has CDR1 SGHTA and CDR2 FQGNSA. The V and J ends lost 5 bases and 4 bases, in that order; junction bases with no gene match: 4. The CDR3 runs to 14 residues. The DNA for the CDR3 is TGTGCCAGCAGCCCGATAGCGGGAGCAGATACGCAGTATTTT. It yields the protein CASSPIAGADTQYF.

The chain has TRBV11-2 and TRBJ1-3; D might be TRBD1 (6 bases). The germline V and J ends were trimmed by 4 bases and 0 bases, with 19 bases remaining between them. The CDR3 consists of 18 residues. Per the germline V gene, CDR1 is SGHAT and CDR2 is FQNNGV. Written as DNA, the CDR3 is TGTGCCAGCAGCTCAACCGGGACAAGGGGATACTCTGGAAACACCATATATTTT. Its translation is CASSSTGTRGYSGNTIYF. Supplemented by reference TRBV11-2 and TRBJ1-3, the full variable domain reads EAGVAQSPRYKIIEKRQSVAFWCNPISGHATLYWYQQILGQGPKLLIQFQNNGVVDDSQLPKDRFSAERLKGVDSTLKIQPAKLEDSAVYLCASSSTGTRGYSGNTIYFGEGSWLTVV.

The chain combines TRBV6-5 with TRBJ1-4; a weak D match, TRBD1 (6 bases). The CDR3 length is 15 residues. Germline V gives CDR1 MNHEY, CDR2 SVGAGI. V was clipped by 8 bases and J by 6 bases, with 19 bases between them. DNA of the CDR3: TGTGCCAGCCGGGTGGGGGGGGGCGGGTATGAAAAACTGTTTTTT. It translates to CASRVGGGGYEKLFF.

The chain has TRBV28 and TRBJ1-2; 7 bases match TRBD1. This CDR3 is 12 amino acids long. Per the germline V gene, CDR1 is MDHEN and CDR2 is SYDVKM. V gave up 8 bases and J gave up 8 bases; unmatched junction bases: 8. CDR3 sequence (DNA): TGTGCCAGCTTTACAGGGGATCGGGGCTACACCTTC. It codes for CASFTGDRGYTF.

The rearrangement joins TRBV6-4 to TRBJ2-2, with a weak D call TRBD1 (6 bases). Trimming shortened V by 5 bases and J by 3 bases, and 7 bases separated the two germline ends. This CDR3 has 13 amino acids. Germline values: CDR1 MRHNA, CDR2 SNTAGT. Here the CDR3 reads CASSPGDTGELFF. CDR3 DNA sequence: TGTGCCAGCAGTCCAGGGGACACCGGGGAGCTGTTTTTT.

This sequence joins TRBV21-1 and TRBJ2-3; the DNA was not compared with TRBD2, the D call given in the table. TRBV21-1 is recorded as a pseudogene. CDR3 length: 13 amino acids. CDR3 nucleotides: TGTGCCAGCAGCATTGAAGCTCTCGATACGCAGTATTTT. Amino acids: CASSIEALDTQYF.

Comment on this clone: At one of its ends the junction is not consistent with the germline gene, which may arise from a read error. The V and J genes are TRBV5-4 and TRBJ2-7; 9 nucleotides align to TRBD1. The CDR3 is made up of 17 amino acids. Germline V gives CDR1 SGHNT, CDR2 YYREEE (reference sequence). CDR3 protein: CASRLGTGPSRSGEQYF. CDR3 DNA: TGTGCCAGCAGATTGGGGACAGGGCCCTCGCGTTCGGGCGAGCAGTACTTC. Filled out from reference TRBV5-4 and TRBJ2-7, the complete variable domain reads ETGVTQSPTHLIKTRGQQVTLRCSSQSGHNTVSWYQQALGQGPQFIFQYYREEENGRGNFPPRFSGLQFPNYSSELNVNALELDDSALYLCASRLGTGPSRSGEQYFGPGTRLTVT.

CDR3 sequence: CAISERGKGQPQHF. The DNA of the CDR3 is TGTGCCATCAGTGAACGGGGGAAGGGTCAGCCCCAGCATTTT. This chain connects TRBV10-3 to TRBJ1-5; TRBD1 is a possible D gene (5 bases). The germline V and J ends were trimmed by 3 bases and 6 bases, with 12 bases remaining between them. This CDR3 has 14 amino acids. CDR1 ENHRY and CDR2 SYGVKD come from the germline V gene.

This chain joins TRBV5-8 and TRBJ2-1, with a weak D call TRBD2 (5 bases). The CDR3 is 13 amino acids. The V gene lost 1 base and the J gene lost 9 bases, with 11 bases spanning the gap. CDR1 SGHTS and CDR2 YDEGEE come from the germline V gene. DNA of the CDR3: TGTGCCAGCAGCTTGCTCCTAGCTGTTGAGCAGTTCTTC. Amino acid sequence: CASSLLLAVEQFF.

The chain has TRBV21-1 and TRBJ2-3; the table's D call, TRBD2, was not checked against the DNA. TRBV21-1 counts as a pseudogene. The CDR3 runs to 14 residues. The CDR3 reads CASSKEATTDTQYF. The CDR3, as DNA: TGTGCCAGCAGCAAAGAAGCCACCACAGATACGCAGTATTTT.

The chain combines TRBV9 with TRBJ1-4, with D tentatively TRBD1 (5 bases). V gave up 0 bases and J gave up 7 bases, with 16 bases separating them. This CDR3 is built from 16 residues. Per germline, CDR1 SGDLS and CDR2 YYNGEE. The CDR3 region has the DNA TGTGCCAGCAGCGTAGGGGACTCCCTCGGTGGTGAAAAACTGTTTTTT. It is translated as CASSVGDSLGGEKLFF.